This TCR beta chain was documented in a study of shared clonotypes between healthy human individuals. The CDR3 extends over 14 amino acids. CDR1 SGHNT and CDR2 YYREEE come from the germline V gene (reference sequence). Trimming shortened V by 0 bases and J by 8 bases, and 11 bases separated the two germline ends. Here immunoSEQ multiplex PCR was the method, and the copy in TCRdb shows in-frame clones only, minus some. The data show some 89,000 clones, with less than 80% seen just once and less than 50% held by the top ten. The sequence derives from a young man in good health. The sequenced sample was memory CD8+ T cells sorted from blood. Documented subset: CD45RO+ cells pooled with CCR7-negative TemRA cells. The rearrangement links TRBV5-4 to TRBJ1-4, with no clear D. The CDR3 DNA is TGTGCCAGCAGCTTGGCCGGCGTTAGCGAAAAACTGTTTTTT. This codes for CASSLAGVSEKLFF.